This TCR beta chain was retrieved from a study of metastatic and nonmetastatic thyroid tumors. Study-wide context: Peripheral blood and tumor or nodule samples from malignant and benign thyroid patients were compared. Findings and caveats of the study: In blood and tumor, TCR beta diversity was reportedly significantly higher in malignant thyroid tumors than in benign nodules.

TCRdb re-called the PCR reads through MiXCR. Of 20,000 to 25,000 clones listed, roughly a sixth are singletons. The CDR3 totals 14 residues. The trim removed 7 bases at V and 6 bases at J, leaving 3 bases unmatched. CDR1 is LGHDT and CDR2 is YNNKEL in the germline V gene (reference sequence). Ahead of thyroid surgery, no patient had received treatment of any kind. At least ten counts were recorded for this clone. Its antigen remains unknown. The chain is built from TRBV3-1 and TRBJ2-3; 14 positions agree with TRBD2. The clonotype originates from a female donor with papillary thyroid cancer or a benign thyroid nodule (not recorded which). Some clones in this sample may be carry-over from other donors' samples. Source material: blood. CDR3 nucleotide sequence: TGTGCCAGCACCCGGACTAGCGGGAGGGATACGCAGTATTTT. Its protein product is CASTRTSGRDTQYF.